The 2 T cell receptor beta chains listed next were all sequenced from one sample in a study of shared clonotypes between healthy human individuals. The method was immunoSEQ multiplex PCR; TCRdb's version includes in-frame clones alone and lacks a portion of them. The sample has fewer than 850,000 clones; approximately 97% are singletons. It was CD45RO-negative cells, positively selected for CCR7, that made up naive CD8 cells, with terminally differentiated effector memory CD45RA+ cells excluded. What was sequenced was naive CD8+ T cells sorted from blood. The receptors were sampled from a man aged 25-45 years in good health.

V gene TRBV29-1 combines with J gene TRBJ1-2; TRBD1 might be the D (5 bases). Trimming pared 3 bases from V and 7 bases from J, leaving 24 bases between. Germline V gives CDR1 SQVTM, CDR2 ANQGSEA. The CDR3 has 16 residues. The CDR3 DNA reads TGCAGCGTTGAGTATAAGACAGTACGGTATGAGAGTGGCTACACCTTC. Protein sequence: CSVEYKTVRYESGYTF.

The rearrangement links TRBV7-9 to TRBJ1-3; no definite D call. CDR3 length: 16 amino acids. Germline CDR1 and CDR2: SEHNR and FQNEAQ (reference sequence). Trimming took 2 bases from V and 1 from J, leaving 12 bases between them. The CDR3 bases are TGTGCCAGCAGCTTAAAAGGGCCCCAATCTGGAAACACCATATATTTT. It is translated as CASSLKGPQSGNTIYF.